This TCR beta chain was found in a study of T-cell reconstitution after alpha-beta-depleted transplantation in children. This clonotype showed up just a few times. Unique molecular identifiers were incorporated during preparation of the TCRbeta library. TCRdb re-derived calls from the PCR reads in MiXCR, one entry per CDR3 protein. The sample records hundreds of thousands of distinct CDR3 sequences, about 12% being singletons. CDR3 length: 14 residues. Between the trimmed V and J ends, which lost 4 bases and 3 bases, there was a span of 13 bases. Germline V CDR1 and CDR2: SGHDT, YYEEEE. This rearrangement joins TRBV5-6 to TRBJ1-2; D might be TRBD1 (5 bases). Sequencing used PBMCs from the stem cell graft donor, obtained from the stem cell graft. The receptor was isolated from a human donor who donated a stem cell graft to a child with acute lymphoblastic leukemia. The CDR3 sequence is CASSPWPGDYGYTF. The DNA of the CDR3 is TGTGCCAGCAGCCCCTGGCCGGGGGACTATGGCTACACCTTC.